The 26 T cell receptor beta chains listed next were all sequenced from one sample in a study of tumor-infiltrating lymphocytes in primary liver carcinoma. TCR beta cDNA was reverse-transcribed from about 550 ng of total RNA. The reaction used a constant-region primer and ProtoScript II reverse transcriptase. Employing slightly modified ARM-PCR, three nested multiplex PCR rounds were run, and these gave rise to the TCR beta libraries. It was with TRBV1-TRBV30 forward primers and a C-beta reverse primer that the first two PCR rounds were run, at around 10 cycles each. TCRdb passed the multiplex PCR reads through MiXCR, listing each CDR3 protein once. The table lists 330,000 or so distinct CDR3 sequences, 65% of them singletons. Germline DNA was also extracted, while the blood RNA originated from unsorted whole blood. Sequencing input: peripheral blood. These receptors came from a man aged 35 to 55 with primary liver carcinoma and hepatitis B virus infection.

As to this clonotype: The junction departs from the called germline gene at one end, perhaps through a read error. V is TRBV11-2 and J is TRBJ2-7; 13 nucleotides align to TRBD2. The CDR3 has 15 residues. Germline CDR1 is SGHAT and CDR2 is FQNNGV. The DNA for the CDR3 is TGTGCCGGCAGCCGACTAGCGGGAGGTTCGTACGAGCAGTACTTC. Amino acids: CAGSRLAGGSYEQYF.

In its sample, this clonotype was seen once. One base away lies a much larger clone, so this may be a sequencing read error. V and J are TRBV4-3 and TRBJ1-6, with D unresolved. Trimming removed 0 bases at V and 4 bases at J, with 4 bases between. Per the germline V gene, CDR1 is LGHNA and CDR2 is YSLEER. The CDR3 totals 14 residues. This chain's CDR3 is CASSQERYNSPLHF. CDR3 coding DNA: TGCGCCAGCAGCCAAGAAAGGTATAATTCACCCCTCCACTTT.

Comments on this clonotype: Relative to the germline gene, one junction end is altered; a read error may explain this. The chain uses TRBV12-3 or TRBV12-4 and TRBJ1-6; TRBD1 is a possible D gene (6 bases). The CDR3 consists of 16 residues. The CDR3, as DNA: TGTGCCAGCAGTTTAGTCGGGGGCAGGGCAAATTCACCCCTCCGCTTT. It translates to CASSLVGGRANSPLRF.

The rearrangement links TRBV19 to TRBJ1-5; D call uncertain. The CDR3 sequence is 15 residues long. Trimming pared 9 bases from V and 2 bases from J, leaving 17 bases between. Germline V lookup: CDR1 LNHDA, CDR2 SQIVND (reference sequence). The CDR3 protein is CASSRREIGNQPQHF. The CDR3 region has the DNA TGTGCCAGCTCGCGGAGGGAAATCGGCAATCAGCCCCAGCATTTT.

The gene calls are TRBV7-3 and TRBJ2-1, with 11 bases that match TRBD2. Looked up from germline, CDR1 is SGHTA and CDR2 is FQGTGA. The V gene end was trimmed by 5 bases and the J gene end by 6 bases; junction bases not matched to a gene: 6. The CDR3 runs to 15 residues. The DNA of the CDR3 is TGTGCCAGCAGCCCCACTAGCGGGAGAATCAATGAGCAGTTCTTC. Protein sequence: CASSPTSGRINEQFF.

This clonotype was seen a few times. This is likely a read error, given that the CDR3 carries no conserved phenylalanine or tryptophan at its end. The rearrangement joins TRBV11-1 to TRBJ2-7; 7 bases line up with TRBD2. From germline, CDR1 is SGHAT and CDR2 FQDESV (reference sequence). The CDR3 loop spans 13 amino acids. The CDR3 spells CASRREGTYGQYI. The DNA of the CDR3 is TGTGCCAGCAGGAGGGAGGGTACCTACGGGCAGTACATC.

Turning to this clonotype: A read error may account for a junction end that differs from germline. This sequence joins TRBV6-5 and TRBJ1-1; the D is unclear. The length of the CDR3 is 13 residues. From germline, CDR1 is MNHEY and CDR2 SVGAGI. The CDR3 coding sequence is TGTGCCAGCAGCCTGGGCCGGTCGACTGAAACTTTCTTT. Residues: CASSLGRSTETFF.

This clonotype has just a few counts. This chain connects TRBV29-1 to TRBJ1-2, with D tentatively TRBD1 (6 bases). Germline V lookup: CDR1 SQVTM, CDR2 ANQGSEA. The CDR3 sequence is 13 residues long. The V end was cut by 6 bases, the J end by 8 bases, with 19 bases between. CDR3 DNA: TGCAGCGTCGGAGGGGGGCAGAGAAGAGGCTACACCTTC. It yields the protein CSVGGGQRRGYTF.

This chain links TRBV6-2 or TRBV6-3 with TRBJ2-3; 7 bases line up with TRBD1. The CDR3 is 16 residues long. Germline V CDR1 and CDR2: MNHEY, SVGEGT. V lost 5 bases to trimming and J lost 4 bases; unmatched junction nucleotides: 12. CDR3 sequence: CASSTTSTGHSDTQYF. CDR3 coding DNA: TGTGCCAGCAGTACAACTTCGACAGGGCACTCAGATACGCAGTATTTT.

With respect to this clonotype: This sequence may be a read error, since a much larger clone differs from it by one base. The V call is TRBV6-5, the J call TRBJ2-7, with D possibly being TRBD1 (6 bases). In germline, CDR1 is MNHEY, CDR2 SVGAGI. Trimming removed 7 bases at V and 0 bases at J, with 13 bases between. CDR3 length equals 14 residues. The chain's CDR3 is CASNWDTNSYEQYF. The CDR3 DNA reads TGTGCCAGCAACTGGGACACCAACTCCTACGAGCAGTACTTC.

In this sample, this clonotype turned up many times. V gene TRBV6-5 combines with J gene TRBJ1-5, with 9 bases fitting TRBD1. Germline CDR1 is MNHEY and CDR2 is SVGAGI. The CDR3 has 14 residues. The V and J ends lost 7 bases and 5 bases, in that order; junction bases with no gene match: 6. The CDR3, as DNA: TGTGCCAGCACCCCGGGACAGGGCTATCAGCCCCAGCATTTT. It is translated as CASTPGQGYQPQHF.

As to this clonotype: This may stem from a read error, because a much larger clone lies one nucleotide away. This chain connects TRBV10-3 to TRBJ1-1; possible D gene TRBD1, 6 bases. The V gene lost 7 bases and the J gene lost 4 bases, with 13 bases spanning the gap. The CDR3 is 13 residues long. Per the germline V gene, CDR1 is ENHRY and CDR2 is SYGVKD. The CDR3 here is CAITEGGLTEAFF. CDR3 in DNA: TGTGCCATCACCGAGGGGGGACTCACTGAAGCTTTCTTT.

Comment on this clonotype: Likely a read error: the CDR3 ends without its conserved phenylalanine or tryptophan. It is unclear where the CDR3 begins or ends on the DNA, so no DNA is shown, and the CDR3 is as TCRdb lists it. This rearrangement joins TRBV11-2 to TRBJ2-7; the table gives TRBD1 as D, unverified against the DNA. The CDR3 numbers 14 amino acids, ends counted. CDR1 is SGHAT and CDR2 is FQNNGV in the germline V gene. CDR3: CASSSPGTQCEQYL.

J is TRBJ2-3 and V is TRBV18; D not resolved. Trimming left V 6 bases short and J 6 bases short, with 10 bases between. Germline V gene sequence: CDR1 KGHSH, CDR2 LQKENI. The CDR3 sequence is 12 residues long. The chain's CDR3 is CASSNIPDTQYF. CDR3 coding DNA: TGTGCCAGCTCCAACATTCCCGATACGCAGTATTTT.

About this clonotype: A clone one base away is much larger, so this may be a read error. This sequence joins TRBV29-1 and TRBJ1-5, with TRBD1 matching 7 bases. V shed 6 bases, J shed 4 bases, and the junction held 3 bases outside the gene matches. CDR1 SQVTM and CDR2 ANQGSEA come from the germline V gene. The CDR3 is 12 amino acids. For the CDR3, the DNA is TGCAGCGTACTGACAGGGAATCAGCCCCAGCATTTT. It translates to CSVLTGNQPQHF. The full variable domain, rest sourced from reference TRBV29-1 and TRBJ1-5, is SAVISQKPSRDICQRGTSLTIQCQVDSQVTMMFWYRQQPGQSLTLIATANQGSEATYESGFVIDKFPISRPNLTFSTLTVSNMSPEDSSIYLCSVLTGNQPQHFGDGTRLSIL.

This clonotype was recorded many times. The chain couples TRBV11-2 to TRBJ2-3, with D possibly TRBD1 on 6 matching bases. The CDR3 loop spans 15 amino acids. The germline CDR1 and CDR2 sequences are SGHAT and FQNNGV. The germline V and J ends were trimmed by 5 bases and 2 bases, with 14 bases remaining between them. The CDR3 region has the DNA TGTGCCAGCAGCGCCGGACAGACTTTCACAGATACGCAGTATTTT. Its protein product is CASSAGQTFTDTQYF.

For this clonotype: A read error may be the cause here, since a much bigger clone is one base away. The V gene is TRBV4-3, the J gene TRBJ2-1; D call uncertain. The CDR3 loop spans 12 amino acids. Germline CDR1 reads LGHNA; CDR2 reads YSLEER. CDR3 in amino acids: CACSLPSGEQFF. The CDR3 region has the DNA TGCGCCTGCAGCCTTCCTAGTGGCGAGCAGTTCTTC.

Concerning this clonotype itself: Being one base from a much bigger clone, this may be a read error. CDR3 DNA sequence: TGCAGCGTTCTCTTAGAATTAGTTGCGGATAGGCAGTATTTT. This gives the protein CSVLLELVADRQYF. This chain uses TRBV29-1 with TRBJ2-3, with unresolved D. Germline V gene data show CDR1 as SQVTM and CDR2 as ANQGSEA. The CDR3 spans 14 residues.

Remarks on this clonotype: A junction end diverges from the germline sequence, so it may reflect a read error. This sequence joins TRBV24-1 and TRBJ2-2; 14 bases agree with TRBD2. The CDR3 is 19 residues long. Germline assignment: CDR1 KGHDR and CDR2 SFDVKD. The CDR3 sequence is CATSDSGLAGGLNTWELFF. The CDR3 DNA reads TGTGCCACCAGTGACTCCGGACTAGCGGGAGGCCTAAACACCTGGGAGCTGTTTTTT.

To note about this clonotype: The missing conserved phenylalanine or tryptophan at the end of this CDR3 makes a read error likely. The chain couples TRBV6-2 or TRBV6-3 to TRBJ2-5; D is uncertain. Germline CDR1 and CDR2: MNHEY and SVGEGT. This CDR3 comprises 12 residues. Here the CDR3 reads CARSYPRVTQYL. CDR3 DNA: TGTGCCAGGAGTTACCCTCGTGTGACCCAGTACCTC.

This clonotype came up a few times. The V and J genes are TRBV6-5 and TRBJ1-1; D is possibly TRBD1 (5 bases). The CDR3 has 12 residues. Trimming pared 11 bases from V and 1 base from J, leaving 11 bases between. Germline CDR1 MNHEY, CDR2 SVGAGI. The CDR3 nucleotides read TGTGCCGCGACGGGGGGGAACACTGAAGCTTTCTTT. Translating it yields CAATGGNTEAFF.

This clonotype occurred many times. At one of its ends the junction is not consistent with the germline gene, which may arise from a read error. The chain recombines TRBV4-1 with TRBJ2-3; no clear D gene. Looked up from germline, CDR1 is MGHRA and CDR2 is YSYEKL. The CDR3 extends over 12 amino acids. The DNA for the CDR3 is TGTGCCAGCAGCCGCGACACAGATACGCAGTATTTT. Translating gives CASSRDTDTQYF.

A word on this clonotype: A much larger clone is a single base away; this may be a read error. This chain links TRBV11-1 with TRBJ2-5; maybe TRBD1 (6 bases). This CDR3 region has 14 residues. The germline V gene has CDR1 SGHAT and CDR2 FQDESV (reference sequence). The chain's CDR3 is CTSSKTGFRETQYF. The CDR3 DNA follows: TGTACCAGCAGTAAAACAGGGTTCCGGGAGACCCAGTACTTC.

About this clonotype itself: A read error is possible here, since a much larger clone lies one base away. This chain uses TRBV11-2 with TRBJ2-7; no clear D. V lost 3 bases and J lost 12, with 24 bases in between. This CDR3 has 15 residues. CDR1 SGHAT and CDR2 FQNNGV come from the germline V gene. The CDR3 region has the DNA TGTGCCAGCAGCTTTGAAAGTGTTAGCTCCTACGAGTGGTACTTC. It translates to CASSFESVSSYEWYF.

Remarks on this clonotype: One end of the junction does not line up with germline, which may come from a read error. The V call is TRBV11-2, the J call TRBJ2-1; D could derive from TRBD1 or TRBD2 (5 bases each). Germline CDR1 and CDR2: SGHAT and FQNNGV. The CDR3 runs to 15 residues. CDR3 region: CASSLERDLYDEQFF. The CDR3 region has the DNA TGTGCCAGCAGTTTAGAGAGGGACCTCTACGATGAGCAGTTCTTC.

In this sample, this clonotype turned up once. The germline gene is not matched at one end of the junction; a read error may be the cause. The gene calls are TRBV11-2 and TRBJ2-5, with D possibly matching TRBD2 (6 bases). Germline V gene sequence: CDR1 SGHAT, CDR2 FQNNGV. CDR3 length: 14 amino acids. CDR3 protein: CASSLERTGGTQYF. The CDR3 DNA reads TGTGCAAGCAGCTTAGAAAGAACCGGGGGGACCCAGTACTTC.